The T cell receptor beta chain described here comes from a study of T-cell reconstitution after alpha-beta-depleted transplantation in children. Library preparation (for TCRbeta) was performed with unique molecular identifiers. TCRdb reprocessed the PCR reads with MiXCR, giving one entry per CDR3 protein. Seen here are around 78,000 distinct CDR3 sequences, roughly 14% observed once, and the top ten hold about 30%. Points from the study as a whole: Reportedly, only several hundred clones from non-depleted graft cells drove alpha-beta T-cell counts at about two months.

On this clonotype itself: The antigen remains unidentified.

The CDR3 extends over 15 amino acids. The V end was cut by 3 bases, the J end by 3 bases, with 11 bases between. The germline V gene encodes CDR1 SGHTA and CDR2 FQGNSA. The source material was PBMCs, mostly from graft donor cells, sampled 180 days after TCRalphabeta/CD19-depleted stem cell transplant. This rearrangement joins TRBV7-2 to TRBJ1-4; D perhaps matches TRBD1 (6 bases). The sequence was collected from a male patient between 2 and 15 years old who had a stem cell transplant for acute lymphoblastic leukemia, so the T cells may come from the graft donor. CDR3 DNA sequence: TGTGCCAGCAGCTTTCCCAGGGGAGCTAATGAAAAACTGTTTTTT. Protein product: CASSFPRGANEKLFF.